This entry concerns a single TCR beta chain. This clone was counted a single time. The antigen it recognizes is unknown. It has no much larger one-base neighbor in the sample; base qualities were not kept. Via the germline V gene, CDR1 is SGHTA and CDR2 FQGTGA. The CDR3 numbers 13 residues from cysteine through phenylalanine. Just CDR3 DNA is preserved here, 39 bases in frame from base 1. V is pruned by 6 bases and J by 5 bases, leaving 4 bases of the junction without a gene match. Participants in the prospective study were aged 18 to 89 years, lived in 20 to 30 United States geographic areas, and enrolled through a virtual design. In the prospective study, participants were assigned to cohorts based on the clinical history participants reported in a screening survey and a study questionnaire. Recovered participants in ImmuneRACE Cohort 3 were defined as having two consecutive negative NP/OP PCR tests, clearance from a healthcare professional, or resolution of symptoms. Each participant in the prospective study had whole blood, serum and a nasopharyngeal or oropharyngeal swab collected by mobile phlebotomists. Over a roughly two-month period, participants in the prospective study had the option of providing additional blood draws and questionnaires. Before DNA extraction, blood samples from the prospective study were shipped at room temperature or frozen.

TCRbeta CDR3 regions were amplified from genomic DNA by means of the immunoSEQ Assay, a bias-controlled multiplex PCR. The authors' pipeline ran thus. Within the assay, amplification of reference gene primers was used to estimate how many nucleated cells each sample contained. To quantify the absolute abundance of each unique TCRbeta CDR3 rearrangement, sequence reads were collapsed and filtered. For each sample, productive Simpson clonality was calculated by taking the square root of Simpson's diversity index across productive rearrangements. The immuneACCESS repertoire file appears here via TCRdb, limited to in-frame rearrangements. These files lack a portion of the clones; in checked studies, under half of the deficit traces to unresolved V genes, and the cause of the others is not known. Clone size and V and J calls were adopted from that table, with D and trimming inferred from the DNA. Here the sample has some 400,000 clones; roughly 89% occur a single time. The ten largest clones add up to about 1.8% of the sample.

This entry is derived from a study of blood T cell repertoires in COVID-19 (TCRdb year 2020). About the study as a whole: The collaborator samples originated in the United States, Italy and Spain and spanned the acute and convalescent phases of COVID-19. Where HLA class I and class II types were available, the types were taken from metadata supplied by the sample provider, not from assay-based typing. Samples were obtained from the ongoing ImmuneRACE study (first 160 participants) and from over 1,000 subjects provided by 6 global collaborators. Subjects who had been exposed to COVID-19, were actively infected with it, or had recovered from it provided the deeply sampled blood TCRbeta repertoires that made up the dataset. The material from the prospective study consisted of cDNA or gDNA derived from T cells, B-cell-depleted T cells, or PBMCs. Nearly every sample came with metadata listing a de-identified subject ID, COVID-19 status, age in years and sex. The repertoires were released in a freely available public database meant as a resource for research on the immune response to SARS-CoV-2. What the research found in general, with its limitations: How much clinical and demographic metadata was included differed by source and by participant, and the metadata was provided uncurated.

The V gene is TRBV7-3 and the J gene is TRBJ1-1; TRBD1 fits 9 bases in the junction. This TCR came from a woman aged 25 to 45 who had recovered from COVID-19. The sequenced sample consisted of PBMCs or T cells enriched from blood (not recorded which). The CDR3 corresponds to CASSQDRGTEAFF. The DNA reads TGTGCCAGCAGTCAAGACAGGGGGACTGAAGCTTTCTTT.